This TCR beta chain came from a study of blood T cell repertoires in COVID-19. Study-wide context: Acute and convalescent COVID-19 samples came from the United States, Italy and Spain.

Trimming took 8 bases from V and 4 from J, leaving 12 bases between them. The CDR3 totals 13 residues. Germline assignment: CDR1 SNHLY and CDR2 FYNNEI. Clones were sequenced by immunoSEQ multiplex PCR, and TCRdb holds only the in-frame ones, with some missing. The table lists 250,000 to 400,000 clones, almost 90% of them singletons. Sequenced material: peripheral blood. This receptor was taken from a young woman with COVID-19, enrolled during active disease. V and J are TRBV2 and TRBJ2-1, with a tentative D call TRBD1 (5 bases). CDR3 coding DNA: TGTGCCAGCGCCAAGGGGCAATACAATGAGCAGTTCTTC. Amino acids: CASAKGQYNEQFF.